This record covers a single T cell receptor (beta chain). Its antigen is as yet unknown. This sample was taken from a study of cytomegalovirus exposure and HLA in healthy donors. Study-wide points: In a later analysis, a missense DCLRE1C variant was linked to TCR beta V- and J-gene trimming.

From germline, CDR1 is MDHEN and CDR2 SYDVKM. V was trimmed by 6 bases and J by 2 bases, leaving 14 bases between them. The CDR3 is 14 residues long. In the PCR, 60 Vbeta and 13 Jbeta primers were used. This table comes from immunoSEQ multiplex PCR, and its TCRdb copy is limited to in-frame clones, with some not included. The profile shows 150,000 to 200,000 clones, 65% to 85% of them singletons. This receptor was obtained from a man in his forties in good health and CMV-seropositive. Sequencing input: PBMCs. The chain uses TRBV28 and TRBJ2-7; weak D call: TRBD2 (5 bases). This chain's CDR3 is CASRATRSAYEQYF. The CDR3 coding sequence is TGTGCCAGCAGAGCTACTAGGAGTGCCTACGAGCAGTACTTC.